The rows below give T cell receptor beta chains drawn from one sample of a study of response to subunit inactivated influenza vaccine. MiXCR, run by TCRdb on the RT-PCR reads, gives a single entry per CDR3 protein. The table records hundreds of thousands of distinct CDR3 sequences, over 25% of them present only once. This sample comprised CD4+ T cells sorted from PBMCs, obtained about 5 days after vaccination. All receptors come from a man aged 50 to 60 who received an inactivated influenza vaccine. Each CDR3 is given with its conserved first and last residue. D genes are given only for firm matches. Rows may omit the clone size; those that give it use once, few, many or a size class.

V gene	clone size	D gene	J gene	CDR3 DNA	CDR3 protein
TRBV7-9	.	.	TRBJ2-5	TGTGCCAGCAGCTTAGCGCGCACGGGACCCCAAGAGACCCAGTACTTC	CASSLARTGPQETQYF
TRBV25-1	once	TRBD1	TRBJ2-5	TGTGCCAGCAGTGAAGAAACCGGGACAGGGGGCAGAGAGACCCAGTACTTC	CASSEETGTGGRETQYF
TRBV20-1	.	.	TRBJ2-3	TGCAGTGCTACCCAAGGGTCGGGGGTAGCGGTGACAGATACGCAGTATTTT	CSATQGSGVAVTDTQYF
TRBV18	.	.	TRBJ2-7	TGTGCCAGCTCACCGAACTGGATGGAGCAGTACTTC	CASSPNWMEQYF
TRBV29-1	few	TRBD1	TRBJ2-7	TGCAGCGTTGGGCTCCGACAGGGTAGCTACGAGCAGTACTTC	CSVGLRQGSYEQYF
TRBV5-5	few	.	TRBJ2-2	TGTGCCAGCAGCTTATATGGGCGGGGGCGCACCGGGGAGCTGTTTTTT	CASSLYGRGRTGELFF
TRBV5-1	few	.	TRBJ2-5	TGCGCCAGCAGCTCCGAAAGGATAGAGACCCAGTACTTC	CASSSERIETQYF
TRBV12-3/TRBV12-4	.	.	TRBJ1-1	TGTGCCAGCAGTTTACGGCGGGGAACAGGCTTCGGGACTGAAGCTTTCTTT	CASSLRRGTGFGTEAFF
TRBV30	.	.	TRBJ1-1	TGTGCCTGGAGTAGGGGGGGTTTTGACACTGAAGCTTTCTTT	CAWSRGGFDTEAFF
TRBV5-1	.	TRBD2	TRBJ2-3	TGCGCCAGCAGCCCTACCCTAGCGGGGGGTAGCACAGATACGCAGTATTTT	CASSPTLAGGSTDTQYF
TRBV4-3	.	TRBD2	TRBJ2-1	TGCGCCAGCAGCCAAGATTGGAGGACTAGCGGGTCCAATGAGCAGTTCTTC	CASSQDWRTSGSNEQFF
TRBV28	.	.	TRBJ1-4	TGTGCCAGCGGCCTTGGGCGTTCTAATGAAAAACTGTTTTTT	CASGLGRSNEKLFF
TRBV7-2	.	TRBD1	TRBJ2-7	TGTGCCAGCAGCCGCCCCGGGACAGGGTACTACGAGCAGTACTTC	CASSRPGTGYYEQYF
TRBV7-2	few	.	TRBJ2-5	TGTGCCAGCAGCTCGGACGTACAAGAGACCCAGTACTTC	CASSSDVQETQYF
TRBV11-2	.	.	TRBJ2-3	TGTGCCAGCAGCTTAGGGGACCGTCCCGCCCGGGGCACAGATACGCAGTATTTT	CASSLGDRPARGTDTQYF
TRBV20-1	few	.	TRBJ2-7	TGCAGTGCTAAGAAGTGGTCGGAGAACTACGAGCAGTACTTC	CSAKKWSENYEQYF
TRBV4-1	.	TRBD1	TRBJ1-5	TGCGCCAGCAGCCAACGAAGCATGGGACAGAACAATCAGCCCCAGCATTTT	CASSQRSMGQNNQPQHF
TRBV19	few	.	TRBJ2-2	TGTGCCAGTAGTATACGGGGGGCGATAAACACCGGGGAGCTGTTTTTT	CASSIRGAINTGELFF
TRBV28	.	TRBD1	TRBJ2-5	TGTGCCAGCAGTCCAGGGGACAGCCAAGAGACCCAGTACTTC	CASSPGDSQETQYF
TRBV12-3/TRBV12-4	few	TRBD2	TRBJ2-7	TGTGCCAGCAGTTGGGCAGGCGGGGGGTTTTACGAGCAGTACTTC	CASSWAGGGFYEQYF
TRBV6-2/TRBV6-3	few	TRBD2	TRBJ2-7	TGTGCCAGCAGTTACTCCAGCGGGAGATACGAGCAGTACTTC	CASSYSSGRYEQYF
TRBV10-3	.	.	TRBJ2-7	TGTGCCACAGGGACCCCCACCCCCTCCGAGCAGTACTTC	CATGTPTPSEQYF
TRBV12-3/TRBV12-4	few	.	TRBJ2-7	TGTGCCAGCAGTTTTGAGGAGTGGGGTGCGCAGTACTTC	CASSFEEWGAQYF
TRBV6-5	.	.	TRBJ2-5	TGTGCCAGCAGTTGGCCTAGTGGACCGAAAGAGACCCAGTACTTC	CASSWPSGPKETQYF
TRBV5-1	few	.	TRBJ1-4	TGCGCCAGCAGCTTGGGTCGGGAGAATGAAAAACTGTTTTTT	CASSLGRENEKLFF
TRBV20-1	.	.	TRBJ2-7	TGCAGTGCCAGCCATTCTTCCTACGAGCAGTACTTC	CSASHSSYEQYF
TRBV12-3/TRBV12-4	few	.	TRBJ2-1	TGTGCCAGCAGCACAGTTTACAATGAGCAGTTCTTC	CASSTVYNEQFF
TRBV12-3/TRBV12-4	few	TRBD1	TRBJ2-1	TGTGCCAGCAGTTTAGGGACAGGGGCCTACAATGAGCAGTTCTTC	CASSLGTGAYNEQFF
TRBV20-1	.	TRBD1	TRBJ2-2	TGCAGTGCCACGCAGGGGGCTGGAACCGGGGAGCTGTTTTTT	CSATQGAGTGELFF
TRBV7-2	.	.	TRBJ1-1	TGTGCCAGCAGCTTATCCTGGAACACTGAAGCTTTCTTT	CASSLSWNTEAFF
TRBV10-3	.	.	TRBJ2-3	TGTGCCATCAGTGCTGCAGCTAGCACAGATACGCAGTATTTT	CAISAAASTDTQYF
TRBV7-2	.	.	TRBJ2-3	TGTGCCAGCAGCCCGAGGGGTCAGCGGTCTAGCACAGATACGCAGTATTTT	CASSPRGQRSSTDTQYF
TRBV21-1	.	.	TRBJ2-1	TGTGCCAGCAGCCACCGAACGGGGACTAGCGGGAGGTTTTCCCTATCCAATGAGCAGTTCTTC	CASSHRTGTSGRFSLSNEQFF
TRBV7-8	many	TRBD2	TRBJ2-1	TGTGCCAGCAGCTTACGTCGTCCGTGGGCTAGCGGCTTTGTTAATGAGCAGTTCTTC	CASSLRRPWASGFVNEQFF
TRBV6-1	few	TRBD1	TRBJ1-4	TGTGCCAGCAGGCCGGGACAGGCGTATGAAAAACTGTTTTTT	CASRPGQAYEKLFF
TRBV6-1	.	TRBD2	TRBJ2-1	TGTGCCAGCAAGCTCTCTAGCGGAGGATTCAGTGAGCAGTTCTTC	CASKLSSGGFSEQFF
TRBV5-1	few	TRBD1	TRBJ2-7	TGCGCCAGCAGACGTATCTTCCGGGACAGATACTACGAGCAGTACTTC	CASRRIFRDRYYEQYF
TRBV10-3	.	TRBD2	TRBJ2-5	TGTGCCATCAGTGAGCGGAGGGAGGGAGAGACCCAGTACTTC	CAISERREGETQYF
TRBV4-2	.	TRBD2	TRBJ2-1	TGTGCCAGCAGCCCAACTAGCGGACGTTTAAATGAGCAGTTCTTC	CASSPTSGRLNEQFF
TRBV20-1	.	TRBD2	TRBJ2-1	TGCAGTGCTAGGCGGGAGGTCCATGAGCAGTTCTTC	CSARREVHEQFF
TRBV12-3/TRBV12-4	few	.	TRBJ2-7	TGTGCCAGCAGTTTGGAGGGAATCTACGAGCAGTACTTC	CASSLEGIYEQYF
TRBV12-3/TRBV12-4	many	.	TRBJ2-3	TGTGCCAGCAGTTTGAGTCATTCCCCCACGCAGTATTTT	CASSLSHSPTQYF
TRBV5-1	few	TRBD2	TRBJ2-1	TGCGCCAGCAGCTTGCCCGGACTAGCTGGGAACAATGAGCAGTTCTTC	CASSLPGLAGNNEQFF
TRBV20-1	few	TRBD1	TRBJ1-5	TGCAGTGCTGGGGACAGCACCTTGACGCCCCAGCATTTT	CSAGDSTLTPQHF
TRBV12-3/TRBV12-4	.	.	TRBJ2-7	TGTGCCAGCAGTTTCTCCGGGGGAGGCGAGCAGTACTTC	CASSFSGGGEQYF
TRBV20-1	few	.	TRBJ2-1	TGCAGTGCTAGTCGATCGTCCAATGAGCAGTTCTTC	CSASRSSNEQFF
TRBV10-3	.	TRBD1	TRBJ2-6	TGTGCCATCAGTGAGTCGGGGACAGGGGCCCGCTCTGGGGCCAACGTCCTGACTTTC	CAISESGTGARSGANVLTF
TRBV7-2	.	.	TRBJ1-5	TGTGCCAGCAGCCAAGGGGGGCCCTTGAGCAATCAGCCCCAGCATTTT	CASSQGGPLSNQPQHF
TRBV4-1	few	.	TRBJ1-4	TGCGCCAGCAGCCAAGAGAAGACTACAACTAATGAAAAACTGTTTTTT	CASSQEKTTTNEKLFF
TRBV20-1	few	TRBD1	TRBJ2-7	TGCAGTGTCGGCGGGACAGGGACCTACGAGCAGTACTTC	CSVGGTGTYEQYF
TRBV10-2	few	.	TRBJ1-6	TGCGCCAGCAGTGAGTCCGAGCTTTCACCCCTCCACTTT	CASSESELSPLHF
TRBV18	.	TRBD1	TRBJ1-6	TGTGCCAGCTCACCCACGTTGGGACAGGCGATTTTT	CASSPTLGQAIF
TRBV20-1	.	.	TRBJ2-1	TGCAGTGCTAGAGATCAAGTTAGTGCGCAGTTCTTC	CSARDQVSAQFF
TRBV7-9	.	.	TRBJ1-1	TGTGCCAGCAGTCCCCCGGGGAGAGGGGGGGCTTTCGGAGCTTTCTTT	CASSPPGRGGAFGAFF
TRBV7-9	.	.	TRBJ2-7	TGTGCCAGCAGCTTAATCGAGGCCGCGCAGTACTTC	CASSLIEAAQYF
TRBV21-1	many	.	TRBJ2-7	TGTGCCATCCCCCCGGACAGAAGAGCTTACGAGCAGTACTTC	CAIPPDRRAYEQYF